This T cell receptor beta chain derives from a study of shared clonotypes between healthy human individuals. Study outcomes and limitations: Owing to a small donor count, the genetic and exposure-history diversity represented was limited.

CD45RO-negative, CCR7-positively selected cells formed the naive CD8 fraction, excluding terminally differentiated effector memory CD45RA+ cells. Per the authors' pipeline: From ImmunoSEQ came sequences covering only the junction and carrying no quality scores, so filtering differed. Assay used: immunoSEQ multiplex PCR; TCRdb lists only in-frame clones, some missing. That table furnishes V, J and clone size, whereas the DNA furnished D and trimming. Of roughly 2.1 million clones listed, 85% to 95% are singletons. About this clone: Its antigen is not known.

CDR3 length: 14 residues. Germline V gene sequence: CDR1 MNHNS, CDR2 SASEGT. Trimming at V came to 4 bases and at J to 4 bases, leaving 4 bases not matched to a gene. The source is a man aged 18 to 29 in good health. Some clones in this sample may be carry-over from other donors' samples. The rearrangement joins TRBV6-1 to TRBJ2-1; 7 bases map to TRBD2. Sequencing input: naive CD8+ T cells from PBMCs. CDR3 sequence reads: CASSAGGNYNEQFF. Here the CDR3 DNA reads TGTGCCAGCAGTGCGGGAGGAAATTACAATGAGCAGTTCTTC.